These 2 T cell receptor beta chains originate from one sample sequenced in a study of blood T cell repertoires in COVID-19. Only in-frame clones appear in the TCRdb table, and some are missing; sequencing was by immunoSEQ multiplex PCR. The data show just over 300,000 clones, roughly nine tenths seen once. The specimen sequenced was peripheral blood. Receptor source: a young man with active or convalescent COVID-19.

This clone was counted only a few times. The chain couples TRBV7-8 to TRBJ1-1; D unclear. CDR1 and CDR2 (germline): SGHVS, FQNEAQ. The CDR3 spans 12 residues. V shed 1 base and J shed 11 bases, with 11 bases lying between them. In nucleotides, the CDR3 is TGTGCCAGCAGCTTAGGAGGCGGGTCGGCTTTCTTT. Amino acids: CASSLGGGSAFF.

The rearrangement joins TRBV27 to TRBJ1-2, with D uncertain. The V end was cut by 3 bases, the J end by 4 bases, with 9 bases between. CDR1 and CDR2 from the germline V gene are MNHEY and SMNVEV (reference sequence). The CDR3 consists of 13 residues. The CDR3 DNA sequence: TGTGCCAGCAGTTTTCTGGGGAGCTATGGCTACACCTTC. Amino acid sequence: CASSFLGSYGYTF.